This section outlines one TCR beta chain sequence together with its context. Its cognate antigen is unknown. This sample is drawn from a study of cytomegalovirus exposure and HLA in healthy donors. Study details: Of all 360 or so donors who were genotyped, roughly 81% belonged to the Caucasian-associated ancestry cluster.

The PCR employed 60 Vbeta primers together with 13 Jbeta primers. Libraries were prepared by immunoSEQ multiplex PCR; TCRdb keeps only in-frame clonotypes and omits some of them. Of about 110,000 clones listed, around 69% are singletons. Per germline, CDR1 LGHNA and CDR2 YSLEER. CDR3 length equals 16 residues. V was cut by 0 bases and J by 7 bases, with 15 bases left in between. General study points: It was taken for granted in presence/absence analyses that sequencing depth across donors was roughly uniform.

This TCR derives from a young man in good health and CMV-seronegative. The chain uses TRBV4-3 and TRBJ1-4; D possibly corresponds to TRBD1 (5 bases). Sequencing input: PBMCs. The CDR3 loop is CASSQEFGQGGEKLFF. CDR3 bases: TGCGCCAGCAGCCAAGAATTCGGCCAGGGTGGTGAAAAACTGTTTTTT.